This TCR beta chain was identified in a study of OX40 agonist ivuxolimab in advanced cancers. The wider study: The patients received ivuxolimab by intravenous route every 2 weeks at 0.01 to 10 mg/kg. Broader study findings: CD8+ T cells (on average) carried more expanded clones than CD4+ T cells. Specificity for antigen went undetermined in the expanded peripheral T cells. CD4+ and CD8+ T cells in blood underwent clonal expansion by week 6 at 0.1 to 3.0 mg/kg.

CDR1 and CDR2 (germline): DFQATT, SNEGSKA (reference sequence). The CDR3 contains 11 residues. Trimming removed 3 bases at V and 4 bases at J, with 6 bases between. Note on this clone: Its antigen is currently unknown.

The protocol was immunoSEQ multiplex PCR, while the TCRdb copy is restricted to in-frame clones and leaves out a portion. The sample consists of tens of thousands of clones, roughly 87% of them appearing once. The V and J genes are TRBV20-1 and TRBJ1-1; D possibly corresponds to TRBD1 (6 bases). This receptor was obtained from an adult with an advanced solid tumor such as melanoma, head and neck, liver or kidney cancer. The starting material was CD4+ or CD8+ T cells sorted from blood, obtained in a trial of the OX40 agonist ivuxolimab. The CDR3 DNA reads TGCAGTGCTAGGACAGGCACTGAAGCTTTCTTT. It encodes CSARTGTEAFF.